Each of the 29 T cell receptor beta chains below was sequenced from the same sample in a study of early T cells in non-severe SARS-CoV-2 infection. Via MiXCR, TCRdb re-called the 5' RACE reads, giving one row per CDR3 protein. The sample carries 95,000 to 100,000 distinct CDR3 sequences, about 13% recorded once. What was sequenced was whole blood. The receptors here all came from an adult who was a healthcare worker with PCR-confirmed SARS-CoV-2 infection or an uninfected control (not recorded which).

This chain joins TRBV19 and TRBJ1-5; tentatively, D is TRBD1 (5 bases). This CDR3 spans 14 amino acids. Trimming stripped 4 bases from V and 5 bases from J, with 12 bases between. Germline CDR1 reads LNHDA; CDR2 reads SQIVND (reference sequence). For the CDR3, the DNA is TGTGCCAGTAGTAGTAGGACACGATATCAGCCCCAGCATTTT. Its translation is CASSSRTRYQPQHF.

The chain couples TRBV6-1 to TRBJ2-7; TRBD2 matches 7 bases. This CDR3 comprises 13 residues. The germline gives CDR1 MNHNS, CDR2 SASEGT. J gave up 2 bases and V 7 bases, and 5 bases lay outside the gene matches. The CDR3 DNA is TGTGCCAGCATGGGGACTACAACCTACGAGCAGTACTTC. Translation gives CASMGTTTYEQYF.

This clonotype came up a few times. This rearrangement joins TRBV7-2 to TRBJ1-5; a weak D match, TRBD1 (5 bases). Trimming left V 5 bases short and J 8 bases short, with 13 bases between. From germline, CDR1 is SGHTA and CDR2 FQGNSA. CDR3 length equals 13 residues. CDR3 in DNA: TGTGCCAGCAGCCCCAGGGTTAGAGAGCCCCAGCATTTT. This encodes CASSPRVREPQHF.

The chain employs TRBV28 and TRBJ2-7; TRBD2 agrees at 8 bases. V shed 3 bases and J 4 bases; nucleotides not matched to a gene: 8. Per germline, CDR1 MDHEN and CDR2 SYDVKM. The CDR3 covers 15 residues. The CDR3 DNA reads as TGTGCCAGCAGTTTGACGGGGGGGGCATTGTACGAGCAGTACTTC. Amino acids: CASSLTGGALYEQYF.

In its sample, this clonotype was seen many times. The chain employs TRBV15 and TRBJ1-5, with D hard to call. The CDR3 is 12 amino acids. V was shortened by 0 bases and J by 3 bases, with 0 bases between the two germline ends. Looked up from germline, CDR1 is LNHNV and CDR2 is YYDKDF (reference sequence). Here the CDR3 reads CATSRDNQPQHF. CDR3 sequence (DNA): TGTGCCACCAGCAGAGACAATCAGCCCCAGCATTTT.

The table lists this clonotype with a few counts. The CDR3 loop is CASSIGTGVNNSPLHF. In DNA, the CDR3 is TGTGCCAGCAGCATCGGGACAGGGGTGAATAATTCACCCCTCCACTTT. The genes are TRBV11-3 and TRBJ1-6; 10 bases are a match to TRBD1. CDR3 length: 16 residues. Per the germline V gene, CDR1 is SGHNT and CDR2 is YENEEA. V was clipped by 5 bases and J by 5 bases; unmatched bases: 6.

Note on this clonotype: A junction end diverges from the germline sequence, so it may reflect a read error. The chain couples TRBV29-1 to TRBJ2-1, with D tentatively TRBD1 (6 bases). Germline V gene data show CDR1 as SQVTM and CDR2 as ANQGSEA. The CDR3 length is 15 residues. In DNA, the CDR3 is TGCAGCGCTGAACAGGGCCCACACTCATACAATGAGCAGTTCTTC. Amino acid sequence: CSAEQGPHSYNEQFF.

The V call is TRBV10-3, the J call TRBJ1-1, with 9 bases fitting TRBD1. V shed 2 bases, J shed 4 bases, and the junction held 2 bases outside the gene matches. The CDR3 totals 14 residues. CDR1 is ENHRY and CDR2 is SYGVKD in the germline V gene. The CDR3 spells CAISEAGQGTEAFF. The CDR3 nucleotides are TGTGCCATCAGTGAGGCGGGACAGGGCACTGAAGCTTTCTTT.

This clonotype has just one count. The chain joins TRBV28 to TRBJ1-6, with D hard to call. CDR3 length: 11 amino acids. CDR1 and CDR2 (germline): MDHEN, SYDVKM. V lost 8 bases and J lost 12, with 11 bases in between. The CDR3 reads CASGRTGPLHF. Here the CDR3 DNA reads TGTGCCAGCGGTAGGACCGGACCCCTCCACTTT.

This clonotype came up many times. The V gene is TRBV11-2, the J gene TRBJ2-5; D not resolved. Trimming took off 5 bases at V and 8 bases at J, with 9 bases between the two ends. Germline-derived CDR1 and CDR2 are SGHAT and FQNNGV. The CDR3 has 11 amino acids. CDR3 bases: TGTGCCAGCAGCCCCCGCGAAACCCAGTACTTC. Its protein product is CASSPRETQYF.

This clonotype has more than one count but fewer than ten. This sequence joins TRBV6-1 and TRBJ2-1; D perhaps matches TRBD2 (6 bases). The CDR3 has 15 amino acids. Germline CDR1 MNHNS, CDR2 SASEGT. Trimming shortened V by 6 bases and J by 0 bases, and 12 bases separated the two germline ends. DNA for the CDR3: TGTGCCAGCAGGGTTAGCGGCCCCTCCTACAATGAGCAGTTCTTC. Translation gives CASRVSGPSYNEQFF.

The table lists this clonotype with many counts. The chain carries TRBV5-5 and TRBJ2-1; D may correspond to TRBD1 or TRBD2 (5 bases each). The CDR3 totals 15 residues. Deletions cut 5 bases from V and 0 bases from J, with 12 bases between. Germline values: CDR1 SGHKS, CDR2 YYEKEE (reference sequence). In DNA form, the CDR3 reads TGTGCCAGCAGGACGGGACCCAACTCCTACAATGAGCAGTTCTTC. Amino acid sequence: CASRTGPNSYNEQFF.

The chain carries TRBV19 and TRBJ2-2; D gene unclear. Germline CDR1 reads LNHDA; CDR2 reads SQIVND (reference sequence). The CDR3 is made up of 15 amino acids. The germline V and J ends were trimmed by 11 bases and 0 bases, with 16 bases remaining between them. The CDR3 DNA reads TGTGCCTCACCGACTTGGTTTTCGAACACCGGGGAGCTGTTTTTT. Residues: CASPTWFSNTGELFF.

This clonotype was detected ten times or more. The chain has TRBV27 and TRBJ1-1, with unresolved D. The CDR3 covers 15 residues. The V end lost 0 bases, the J end lost 2 bases, and 10 bases lay between the germline ends. CDR1 MNHEY and CDR2 SMNVEV come from the germline V gene (reference sequence). The CDR3 is CASSLSRVANTEAFF. In DNA form, the CDR3 reads TGTGCCAGCAGTTTATCCAGAGTCGCAAACACTGAAGCTTTCTTT.

This clonotype has at least ten counts. The chain has TRBV2 and TRBJ2-3; a weak D match, TRBD1 (6 bases). This CDR3 comprises 14 residues. V dropped 7 bases and J dropped 9 bases, with 20 bases sitting between them. The germline gives CDR1 SNHLY, CDR2 FYNNEI. The CDR3 sequence: CASTFPQGSNTQYF. The CDR3 coding sequence is TGTGCCAGCACCTTCCCCCAGGGGAGTAACACGCAGTATTTT.

This clonotype has at least ten counts. The rearrangement uses TRBV29-1 and TRBJ2-3; no firm D call. Germline-derived CDR1 and CDR2 are SQVTM and ANQGSEA. The CDR3 sequence is 12 residues long. Trimming took off 3 bases at V and 1 base at J, with 5 bases between the two ends. The CDR3 sequence is CSVDQGTDTQYF. Here the CDR3 DNA reads TGCAGCGTTGACCAGGGCACAGATACGCAGTATTTT.

The table lists this clonotype with many counts. This rearrangement joins TRBV19 to TRBJ1-5; 7 bases agree with TRBD1. Losses at the gene ends were 1 base for V and 3 bases for J; bases not matched to a gene: 3. This CDR3 region has 15 residues. Germline loops: CDR1 LNHDA, CDR2 SQIVND (reference sequence). CDR3 nucleotides: TGTGCCAGTAGTATAGGGGACAGCCTCAATCAGCCCCAGCATTTT. Translation gives CASSIGDSLNQPQHF.

In its sample, this clonotype was seen many times. The rearrangement joins TRBV27 to TRBJ1-1; weak D call: TRBD1 (5 bases). The V and J ends lost 6 bases and 11 bases respectively, with 19 bases between them. This CDR3 has 13 amino acids. Germline-derived CDR1 and CDR2 are MNHEY and SMNVEV (reference sequence). DNA for the CDR3: TGTGCCAGCAGGCACGGGACCCCCTCATTGGCTTTCTTT. Its protein is CASRHGTPSLAFF.

Ten or more counts support this clonotype. J is TRBJ1-4 and V is TRBV7-9; D may be TRBD1 (5 bases). Trimming stripped 3 bases from V and 4 bases from J, with 15 bases between. Germline loops: CDR1 SEHNR, CDR2 FQNEAQ (reference sequence). The CDR3 sequence is 16 residues long. CDR3 nucleotides: TGTGCCAGCAGCTTGGATACAGGAGGTGATAATGAAAAACTGTTTTTT. It translates to CASSLDTGGDNEKLFF.

This clonotype has ten or more counts. The V and J genes are TRBV11-2 and TRBJ2-7; TRBD2 matches 8 bases. V lost 4 bases, J lost 2 bases, and 7 bases stayed unmatched. In germline, CDR1 is SGHAT, CDR2 FQNNGV. This CDR3 region has 15 residues. CDR3 nucleotide sequence: TGTGCCAGCAGCTACTCTAGCGGGCCCGCCTACGAGCAGTACTTC. It translates to CASSYSSGPAYEQYF. The whole variable domain, remainder taken from reference TRBV11-2 and TRBJ2-7, is EAGVAQSPRYKIIEKRQSVAFWCNPISGHATLYWYQQILGQGPKLLIQFQNNGVVDDSQLPKDRFSAERLKGVDSTLKIQPAKLEDSAVYLCASSYSSGPAYEQYFGPGTRLTVT.

The sample holds a few counts of this clonotype. The chain joins TRBV7-2 to TRBJ2-7, with 8 bases matching TRBD1. CDR3 size: 15 residues. Germline CDR1 and CDR2: SGHTA and FQGNSA. V shed 5 bases and J 1 base; nucleotides not matched to a gene: 7. CDR3 protein: CASSPDRTGSYEQYF. DNA of the CDR3: TGTGCCAGCAGCCCAGACAGGACAGGGTCCTACGAGCAGTACTTC.

There are a few counts of this clonotype. This chain links TRBV28 with TRBJ2-7, with D possibly being TRBD2 (5 bases). This CDR3 has 15 amino acids. In germline, CDR1 is MDHEN, CDR2 SYDVKM. V was cut by 6 bases and J by 0 bases, with 15 bases left in between. CDR3 sequence (DNA): TGTGCCAGCAGCTCCCCCGGACGGGACTCCTACGAGCAGTACTTC. It is translated as CASSSPGRDSYEQYF.

This clonotype occurred a few times. The V call is TRBV20-1, the J call TRBJ2-1; 9 positions agree with TRBD1. The V segment lost 5 bases and the J segment 7 bases; nucleotides outside the gene matches: 6. This CDR3 has 13 residues. Germline-derived CDR1 and CDR2 are DFQATT and SNEGSKA (reference sequence). CDR3 sequence (DNA): TGCAGTGCTCCACAGGGGGCGCGAAATGAGCAGTTCTTC. It specifies CSAPQGARNEQFF.

This clonotype was counted a few times. An end of the junction does not agree with germline; a read error may underlie this. V and J are TRBV7-9 and TRBJ2-1, with 9 nucleotides matching TRBD2. CDR1 is SEHNR, CDR2 FQNEAQ, per germline (reference sequence). The CDR3 sequence is 12 residues long. The CDR3 nucleotides read TGTGGCAGCAGCTTAGCGGGGGATGAGCAGTTCTTC. Its translation is CGSSLAGDEQFF.

Only a few counts were recorded for this clonotype. The V call is TRBV20-1, the J call TRBJ2-1; D unresolved. There are 13 residues in the CDR3. Trimming stripped 8 bases from V and 7 bases from J, with 18 bases between. CDR1 and CDR2 (germline): DFQATT, SNEGSKA (reference sequence). The CDR3 region is CSFPRTFSNEQFF. The CDR3 DNA follows: TGCAGTTTTCCGCGGACCTTTTCAAATGAGCAGTTCTTC.

This clonotype has a handful of counts. At one end the junction does not follow the germline gene, possibly because of a read error. The chain combines TRBV29-1 with TRBJ2-2, with D possibly matching TRBD2 (6 bases). This CDR3 is built from 14 residues. CDR1 is SQVTM, CDR2 ANQGSEA, per germline. The CDR3 nucleotides are TGCAGCGGGAGGGGTGATGTGGACACCGGGGAGCTGTTTTTC. It codes for CSGRGDVDTGELFF.

This clonotype occurred many times. The V and J genes are TRBV20-1 and TRBJ2-3, with D possibly being TRBD1 (6 bases). V dropped 6 bases and J dropped 8 bases, with 15 bases sitting between them. There are 12 residues in the CDR3. Germline loops: CDR1 DFQATT, CDR2 SNEGSKA (reference sequence). The CDR3 spells CSAAKLGGTQYF. The CDR3 nucleotides are TGCAGTGCCGCCAAACTAGGGGGTACGCAGTATTTT.

This clonotype has a handful of counts. The chain recombines TRBV27 with TRBJ2-1; 11 nucleotides agree with TRBD2. Trimming at V came to 7 bases and at J to 6 bases, leaving 5 bases not matched to a gene. The CDR3 has 14 amino acids. The germline V gene encodes CDR1 MNHEY and CDR2 SMNVEV (reference sequence). This chain's CDR3 is CASMTSGARNEQFF. CDR3 in DNA: TGTGCCAGCATGACTAGCGGGGCCCGCAATGAGCAGTTCTTC.

This sequence joins TRBV20-1 and TRBJ1-2; the D is unclear. This CDR3 comprises 12 residues. From germline, CDR1 is DFQATT and CDR2 SNEGSKA (reference sequence). Here the CDR3 reads CSDLKANYGYTF. Here the CDR3 DNA reads TGCAGCGATTTAAAGGCCAACTATGGCTACACCTTC.